A single sample gave rise to the 28 T cell receptor beta chains below, sequenced in a study of blood T cells in healthy people across ages. With a J-beta primer mix and a sample-barcoded 5' primer, a second PCR ran 7 to 11 cycles. TCRdb re-derived calls from the 5' RACE reads in MiXCR, one entry per CDR3 protein. The sample includes under 750,000 distinct CDR3 sequences, 40% to 50% seen only once; the top ten take approximately 25%. Sequenced: blood. Receptor source: a man older than 75 in good health.

The V gene is TRBV20-1, the J gene TRBJ2-2; 7 bases line up with TRBD2. This CDR3 is built from 14 residues. CDR1 and CDR2 from the germline V gene are DFQATT and SNEGSKA (reference sequence). V dropped 5 bases and J dropped 0; count of bases not matched to a gene: 3. CDR3 protein: CSALGRTNTGELFF. The DNA for the CDR3 is TGCAGTGCTCTCGGGAGGACGAACACCGGGGAGCTGTTTTTT.

Concerning this clonotype itself: An end of the junction differs from the germline gene, which may be a read error. This chain links TRBV15 with TRBJ2-1; no definite D call. The CDR3 runs 15 residues. The germline CDR1 and CDR2 sequences are LNHNV and YYDKDF (reference sequence). The CDR3 sequence is CATSRARVPYNKQFF. The CDR3 coding sequence is TGTGCCACCAGCAGGGCTCGCGTACCCTACAATAAGCAGTTCTTC.

The chain couples TRBV4-1 to TRBJ1-2; tentative D call: TRBD1 (5 bases). The V and J ends lost 1 base and 7 bases respectively, with 13 bases between them. The CDR3 totals 14 residues. In germline, CDR1 is MGHRA, CDR2 YSYEKL. The CDR3 protein is CASSQVGDGAGYTF. CDR3 nucleotide sequence: TGCGCCAGCAGCCAAGTGGGGGACGGGGCTGGCTACACCTTC.

V gene TRBV7-9 combines with J gene TRBJ2-3; 12 bases align to TRBD2. V was pared by 4 bases and J by 2 bases, with 7 bases of the junction left unmatched. The CDR3 has 17 residues. Germline CDR1 is SEHNR and CDR2 is FQNEAQ (reference sequence). As DNA, the CDR3 is TGTGCCAGCAGCTCAAGGACTAGCGGGGTTTTCACAGATACGCAGTATTTT. This gives the protein CASSSRTSGVFTDTQYF.

The rearrangement joins TRBV11-2 to TRBJ2-1, with TRBD2 matching over 8 bases. The CDR3 has 16 residues. V lost 3 bases and J lost 5; bases outside the gene matches: 9. Germline loops: CDR1 SGHAT, CDR2 FQNNGV. The chain's CDR3 is CASSLSAGVGNNEQFF. CDR3 coding DNA: TGTGCCAGCAGCTTGTCAGCGGGGGTGGGCAACAATGAGCAGTTCTTC.

This clonotype was found a few times. The chain links TRBV4-1 to TRBJ1-2; maybe TRBD1 (5 bases). The CDR3 length is 12 residues. Germline values: CDR1 MGHRA, CDR2 YSYEKL. V was cut by 2 bases and J by 13 bases, with 14 bases left in between. Written as DNA, the CDR3 is TGCGCCAGCAGCCAACCGGGACGTCCAGGCACCTTC. Its protein is CASSQPGRPGTF.

About this clonotype itself: The junction does not match germline at one end; this may be a read error. The V and J genes are TRBV5-1 and TRBJ2-3; TRBD1 is a possible D gene (5 bases). Germline lookup yields CDR1 SGHRS and CDR2 YFSETQ. The CDR3 consists of 12 residues. The CDR3 sequence: CASSFSTGTQYF. Written as DNA, the CDR3 is TGCGCCAGCAGCTTTTCTACAGGTACGCAGTATTTT.

This clonotype was found a few times. The chain employs TRBV12-3 or TRBV12-4 and TRBJ1-5, with D perhaps matching TRBD1 (5 bases). V shed 5 bases and J shed 6 bases, with 14 bases lying between them. This CDR3 is built from 14 residues. CDR3 nucleotides: TGTGCCAGCAGTCCTGCTGGGGGTGCTCAGCCCCAGCATTTT. Its translation: CASSPAGGAQPQHF.

In DNA, the CDR3 is TGCGCCAGCAGCCTAAAGATCATTGGGAGCTCCTATAATTCACCCCTCCACTTT. Translating it yields CASSLKIIGSSYNSPLHF. The V and J genes are TRBV4-3 and TRBJ1-6; D remains unclear. V was trimmed by 4 bases and J by 0 bases, leaving 16 bases between them. The CDR3 length is 18 residues. Germline assignment: CDR1 LGHNA and CDR2 YSLEER.

The rearrangement links TRBV6-5 to TRBJ1-5, with no clear D. This CDR3 spans 15 amino acids. Germline assignment: CDR1 MNHEY and CDR2 SVGAGI. V lost 2 bases to trimming and J lost 6 bases, with 14 bases between them. CDR3 bases: TGTGCCAGCAGTTACACGGCGGGCACGGTTCAGCCCCAGCATTTT. It is translated as CASSYTAGTVQPQHF.

The rearrangement uses TRBV11-1 and TRBJ2-3; perhaps TRBD2 as D (6 bases). The germline V gene encodes CDR1 SGHAT and CDR2 FQDESV (reference sequence). The CDR3 loop spans 15 amino acids. Trimming stripped 6 bases from V and 8 bases from J, with 21 bases between. This CDR3 is CASRPPAAPEGTQYF. DNA for the CDR3: TGTGCCAGCAGACCCCCTGCGGCCCCGGAGGGTACGCAGTATTTT.

The rearrangement links TRBV29-1 to TRBJ2-5; tentative D call: TRBD1 (5 bases). CDR3 size: 12 residues. V lost 7 bases and J 5 bases, leaving 14 bases between the germline ends. Germline V gene sequence: CDR1 SQVTM, CDR2 ANQGSEA. CDR3 in DNA: TGCAGCGCAGCCTCAGGGCCGGAGACCCAGTACTTC. This translates into CSAASGPETQYF.

The genes are TRBV7-9 and TRBJ2-3; unclear D gene. This CDR3 has 14 residues. Germline V gene sequence: CDR1 SEHNR, CDR2 FQNEAQ (reference sequence). V shed 5 bases and J shed 3 bases, with 12 bases lying between them. This chain's CDR3 is CASSPPAVTDTQYF. The CDR3 region has the DNA TGTGCCAGCAGCCCCCCCGCGGTTACAGATACGCAGTATTTT.

The rearrangement links TRBV7-2 to TRBJ1-4; D remains ambiguous. Trimming removed 5 bases at V and 4 bases at J, with 11 bases between. The CDR3 has 14 residues. The germline gives CDR1 SGHTA, CDR2 FQGNSA. The DNA of the CDR3 is TGTGCCAGCAGCCTCCGGACTGATAATGAAAAACTGTTTTTT. Translating gives CASSLRTDNEKLFF.

This chain connects TRBV20-1 to TRBJ1-5, with 8 bases aligning to TRBD1. J was trimmed by 0 bases and V by 5 bases; bases with no gene match: 3. The length of the CDR3 is 14 residues. CDR1 is DFQATT and CDR2 is SNEGSKA in the germline V gene (reference sequence). For the CDR3, the DNA is TGCAGTGCTCCGGACAGGGATAGCAATCAGCCCCAGCATTTT. As protein: CSAPDRDSNQPQHF.

To note about this clonotype: One end of the junction varies from germline; a read error may be responsible. The chain links TRBV2 to TRBJ2-7, with TRBD1 as a possible D gene (5 bases). Germline-derived CDR1 and CDR2 are SNHLY and FYNNEI. CDR3 size: 14 residues. CDR3 nucleotides: TGTGCCAACAGTGAACAGGCCCCCCCCGGCGAGCAGTACTTC. Translating gives CANSEQAPPGEQYF.

This clonotype was counted a few times. The V call is TRBV4-3, the J call TRBJ2-3; TRBD2 aligns across 7 bases. V was pared by 3 bases and J by 3 bases, with 3 bases of the junction left unmatched. CDR3 length: 14 amino acids. The germline V gene has CDR1 LGHNA and CDR2 YSLEER. In nucleotides, the CDR3 is TGCGCCAGCAGCCAGAATAGCGGGACAGATACGCAGTATTTT. This codes for CASSQNSGTDTQYF.

This clonotype has a handful of counts. V and J are TRBV7-2 and TRBJ2-3; D is unresolved. The germline V and J ends were trimmed by 1 base and 1 base, with 12 bases remaining between them. In germline, CDR1 is SGHTA, CDR2 FQGNSA. The CDR3 extends over 16 amino acids. The DNA for the CDR3 is TGTGCCAGCAGCTTAGGAGTTAGTAAGGGCACAGATACGCAGTATTTT. Amino acids: CASSLGVSKGTDTQYF.

V is TRBV6-6 and J is TRBJ1-6; TRBD1 matches at 7 bases. With 6 bases clipped from V and 8 bases from J, the junction kept 7 bases outside the gene matches. Germline V gene data show CDR1 as MNHNY and CDR2 as SVGAGI (reference sequence). CDR3 length equals 14 residues. The CDR3 loop reads CASSRGQLDSPLHF. DNA for the CDR3: TGTGCCAGCAGCCGGGGACAGTTGGATTCACCCCTCCACTTT.

This clonotype came up many times. The chain uses TRBV5-1 and TRBJ2-1; D is undetermined. V gave up 0 bases and J gave up 6 bases, with 4 bases separating them. The length of the CDR3 is 12 residues. Germline CDR1 SGHRS, CDR2 YFSETQ. The CDR3 region is CASSLGGNEQFF. Here the CDR3 DNA reads TGCGCCAGCAGCTTGGGGGGCAATGAGCAGTTCTTC. The complete variable domain, with remaining parts taken from reference TRBV5-1 and TRBJ2-1, reads KAGVTQTPRYLIKTRGQQVTLSCSPISGHRSVSWYQQTPGQGLQFLFEYFSETQRNKGNFPGRFSGRQFSNSRSEMNVSTLELGDSALYLCASSLGGNEQFFGPGTRLTVL.

Only a few counts were recorded for this clonotype. This chain uses TRBV7-2 with TRBJ2-1, with 9 bases matching TRBD2. Trimming cost V 7 bases and J 2 bases; bases outside gene matches: 6. There are 15 residues in the CDR3. The germline V gene encodes CDR1 SGHTA and CDR2 FQGNSA. The CDR3 spells CASIKASGTYNEQFF. CDR3 DNA: TGTGCCAGCATCAAAGCTAGCGGGACCTACAATGAGCAGTTCTTC.

This clonotype was detected once. Relative to the germline gene, one junction end is altered; a read error may explain this. This chain links TRBV28 with TRBJ2-1; 8 nucleotides align to TRBD2. The CDR3 sequence is 15 residues long. Germline V gives CDR1 MDHEN, CDR2 SYDVKM. The CDR3 region is CASLSNGGAYNKQFF. The DNA of the CDR3 is TGTGCCAGCCTCTCGAACGGGGGGGCCTACAATAAGCAGTTCTTC. Combining the CDR3 with reference TRBV28 and TRBJ2-1 gives the whole variable domain DVKVTQSSRYLVKRTGEKVFLECVQDMDHENMFWYRQDPGLGLRLIYFSYDVKMKEKGDIPEGYSVSREKKERFSLILESASTNQTSMYLCASLSNGGAYNKQFFGPGTRLTVL.

V usage is TRBV4-2 and J usage is TRBJ1-5; 7 nucleotides match TRBD1. CDR3 length equals 14 residues. V dropped 3 bases and J dropped 9; count of bases not matched to a gene: 8. CDR1 and CDR2 from the germline V gene are LGHNA and YNFKEQ. In DNA, the CDR3 is TGTGCCAGCAGCCAGACAGGGAAAAGGGGGCCCCAGCATTTT. Amino acid sequence: CASSQTGKRGPQHF.

The J gene is TRBJ2-1, the V gene TRBV20-1, with 8 bases identical to TRBD2. V trimming: 3 bases; J trimming: 0 bases; junction bases outside the gene matches: 7. There are 16 residues in the CDR3. Germline V gene lookup returns CDR1 DFQATT and CDR2 SNEGSKA (reference sequence). The CDR3 region has the DNA TGCAGTGCTAGTGCCTCGGGGACTAGCTCCTACAATGAGCAGTTCTTC. Its protein product is CSASASGTSSYNEQFF.

This clonotype was counted ten times or more. The gene calls are TRBV6-6 and TRBJ2-5; possibly TRBD1 for D (5 bases). The CDR3 consists of 14 residues. V was clipped by 6 bases and J by 0 bases, with 11 bases between them. Germline V gives CDR1 MNHNY, CDR2 SVGAGI (reference sequence). The CDR3 nucleotides read TGTGCCAGCAGGGACACAAGCCACCAAGAGACCCAGTACTTC. This sequence encodes CASRDTSHQETQYF.

The V gene is TRBV9, the J gene TRBJ2-3, with TRBD2 identical over 12 bases. The CDR3 runs to 17 residues. Trimming took 0 bases from V and 0 from J; bases not matched to a gene: 2. Germline V lookup: CDR1 SGDLS, CDR2 YYNGEE. The CDR3 DNA reads as TGTGCCAGCAGCGTAGGGACTAGCGGGATTAGCACAGATACGCAGTATTTT. It translates to CASSVGTSGISTDTQYF.

V and J are TRBV20-1 and TRBJ2-5; D might be TRBD2 (6 bases). The CDR3 spans 14 residues. With 5 bases removed from V and 5 bases from J, the gap between germline ends came to 18 bases. The germline gives CDR1 DFQATT, CDR2 SNEGSKA (reference sequence). In DNA, the CDR3 is TGCAGTGCTCAGGTCCTAGCGCAACGGGAGACCCAGTACTTC. Its protein is CSAQVLAQRETQYF.

Comment on this clonotype: With a much larger clone just one base away, this may be a read error. The chain uses TRBV6-6 and TRBJ1-2; D possibly corresponds to TRBD1 (5 bases). With 5 bases removed from V and 2 bases from J, the gap between germline ends came to 18 bases. CDR3 length: 16 amino acids. CDR1 and CDR2 (germline): MNHNY, SVGAGI (reference sequence). The chain's CDR3 is CASSPGEGEGNYGYTF. The CDR3 DNA is TGTGCCAGCAGTCCCGGGGAAGGGGAAGGAAACTATGGCTACACCTTC.